The 8 T cell receptor beta chains in this list originate from one sample, sequenced in a study of identical twins. TCRdb reprocessed the 5' RACE reads via MiXCR and lists one record per CDR3 protein. The table shows approximately 190,000 distinct CDR3 sequences, with more than 15% occurring only once. The sample also formed part of further work on T cells expressing NK-cell markers.

The specimen was CD8+ T cells sorted from blood. These receptors all stem from a woman aged 18-35 years in good health.

In this sample, this clonotype turned up a few times. The V gene is TRBV7-2, the J gene TRBJ2-1; TRBD2 matches 7 bases. The ends lost 5 bases at V and 2 bases at J; junction bases unmatched: 9. The germline CDR1 and CDR2 sequences are SGHTA and FQGNSA. This CDR3 has 16 residues. CDR3 DNA: TGTGCCAGCAGCACCACGTGGCGGGAGACCTACAATGAGCAGTTCTTC. Protein sequence: CASSTTWRETYNEQFF. The complete variable domain, with remaining parts taken from reference TRBV7-2 and TRBJ2-1, reads GAGVSQSPSNKVTEKGKDVELRCDPISGHTALYWYRQSLGQGLEFLIYFQGNSAPDKSGLPSDRFSAERTGGSVSTLTIQRTQQEDSAVYLCASSTTWRETYNEQFFGPGTRLTVL.

The chain employs TRBV12-3 or TRBV12-4 and TRBJ2-3; D is possibly TRBD1 or TRBD2 (6 bases each). The V end lost 2 bases, the J end lost 3 bases, and 12 bases lay between the germline ends. The CDR3 loop spans 15 amino acids. CDR3 amino acids: CASSLLGGVTDTQYF. In DNA form, the CDR3 reads TGTGCCAGCAGTTTATTGGGGGGCGTGACAGATACGCAGTATTTT.

The V and J genes are TRBV20-1 and TRBJ1-4, with 7 bases aligning to TRBD1. CDR1 and CDR2 (germline): DFQATT, SNEGSKA (reference sequence). CDR3 size: 14 residues. V shed 6 bases and J 8 bases; nucleotides not matched to a gene: 12. CDR3 region: CSASTGTALEKLFF. DNA of the CDR3: TGCAGTGCGTCGACCGGGACAGCCCTCGAAAAACTGTTTTTT.

This clonotype was counted a single time. V gene TRBV9 combines with J gene TRBJ2-2; D gene ambiguous. The CDR3 has 15 residues. Germline lookup yields CDR1 SGDLS and CDR2 YYNGEE. V lost 4 bases, J lost 2 bases, and 12 bases lay in between. In DNA, the CDR3 is TGTGCCAGCAGCTCGATGGACCTCAACACCGGGGAGCTGTTTTTT. This codes for CASSSMDLNTGELFF.

V usage is TRBV12-3 or TRBV12-4 and J usage is TRBJ2-4; no clear D gene. This CDR3 is 14 amino acids long. Between the trimmed V and J ends, which lost 3 bases and 8 bases, there was a span of 14 bases. The CDR3 region has the DNA TGTGCCAGCAGTTTTTCAGGCGTAGTAGACATTCAGTACTTC. It specifies CASSFSGVVDIQYF.

The chain joins TRBV5-5 to TRBJ1-5; TRBD1 agrees at 7 bases. The CDR3 length is 14 residues. CDR1 is SGHKS, CDR2 YYEKEE, per germline (reference sequence). With 0 bases clipped from V and 7 bases from J, the junction kept 4 bases outside the gene matches. CDR3 region: CASSLEGAGQPQHF. The CDR3 DNA reads as TGTGCCAGCAGCTTGGAGGGGGCAGGGCAGCCCCAGCATTTT.

The sample holds a few counts of this clonotype. The gene calls are TRBV21-1 and TRBJ2-1. TRBV21-1 is listed as a pseudogene. The CDR3 runs 16 residues. CDR3 DNA sequence: TGTGCCAGCAGCAAAGGTCGATTTTCCAGTGGTCATGAGCAGTTCTTC. Its translation: CASSKGRFSSGHEQFF.

The chain has TRBV7-9 and TRBJ2-5; 9 nucleotides line up with TRBD1. Per the germline V gene, CDR1 is SEHNR and CDR2 is FQNEAQ (reference sequence). This CDR3 spans 14 amino acids. The J segment lost 2 bases and the V segment lost 5 bases, leaving 3 bases of the junction unmatched. The CDR3 sequence: CASSGDREQETQYF. CDR3 in DNA: TGTGCCAGCAGCGGGGACAGGGAACAAGAGACCCAGTACTTC.